This T cell receptor beta chain was obtained from a study of T cell responses to AZD1222 COVID-19 vaccine. General study results and limits: A mostly white British donor set with more females was recruited, and clonal diversity was possibly underestimated. Baseline seropositivity characterized only six or seven AZD1222 recipients. A reported finding is that nearly half of spike-specific TCRs target unmutated variant regions.

Sequencing used immunoSEQ multiplex PCR; TCRdb keeps in-frame clones, though not all of them. The table records about 100,000 clones, about 86% of them present only once. As concerns this clone: Its antigen is currently unknown.

CDR3 size: 19 residues. V lost 4 bases, J lost 2 bases, and 16 bases stayed unmatched. Germline V gives CDR1 SGDLS, CDR2 YYNGEE. The sequencing here drew on peripheral blood, taken on day 0 of AZD1222 vaccination. The gene calls are TRBV9 and TRBJ2-7; 12 bases align to TRBD2. The origin of this receptor is an adult in good health. CDR3: CASSPRGAGLAGRAYEQYF. CDR3 nucleotides: TGTGCCAGCAGCCCCCGTGGTGCGGGACTAGCGGGTAGAGCCTACGAGCAGTACTTC.